The present entry profiles one T cell receptor beta chain with its context. What antigen it recognizes has not been identified. It has no much larger one-base neighbor in the sample; base qualities were not kept. The data were taken from a study of blood T cell repertoires in COVID-19 (dated by TCRdb to the early 2020s). Study-wide context: Samples from collaborators originated in the United States, Italy and Spain and spanned both the acute and convalescent phases of COVID-19. The prospective study material was composed of cDNA or gDNA derived from T cells, B-cell-depleted T cells, or PBMCs. The dataset comprised deeply sampled blood TCRbeta repertoires from subjects exposed to, actively infected with, or recovered from COVID-19. A freely available public database, intended as a resource for researchers studying the immune response to SARS-CoV-2, is where the repertoires were released. The samples were drawn from two sources: the first 160 participants of the ongoing ImmuneRACE study, and fewer than 1,500 subjects contributed by 6 global collaborators. Nearly every sample came with metadata listing a de-identified subject ID, COVID-19 status, age in years and sex. Where available, HLA class I and class II types were taken from metadata supplied by the sample provider and were not determined by assay-based typing. What the study reported, not specific to this receptor: Clinical and demographic metadata were provided uncurated, with the amount varying by source and participant.

TCRbeta CDR3 regions were amplified from genomic DNA by means of the immunoSEQ Assay, a bias-controlled multiplex PCR. Concerning the study's data processing: The number of nucleated cells in each sample was estimated from the amplification of reference gene primers within the assay. To quantify the absolute abundance of each unique TCRbeta CDR3 rearrangement, sequence reads were collapsed and filtered. For each sample, productive Simpson clonality was calculated as the square root of Simpson's diversity index across productive rearrangements. TCRdb carries this immuneACCESS record with in-frame sequences only. Its versions omit some clonotypes, under half of them owing to an unresolved V gene in the studies checked, with the rest unexplained. That table gives V, J and clone size, and the DNA gave D and trimming. This sample is represented by around 250,000 clones; about four fifths of them were singletons. 1.5% of the sample belongs to the ten largest clones.

Another Seattle source contributed samples from volunteer blood donors who had recovered from COVID-19. Whole blood was collected in K2EDTA tubes by collaborating institutions according to the institutions' own protocols. Collaborator samples were shipped for TCRbeta analysis as frozen whole blood, isolated PBMCs, or DNA extracted from either sample type. V loses 0 bases of germline sequence and J loses 5 bases, and the interval between the two ends is 7 bases. From a lookup of the germline V gene (reference sequence), CDR1 and CDR2 are GTSNPN and SVGIG. The CDR3 spans 13 residues, from the cysteine through the phenylalanine. Only the CDR3 DNA stays, 39 bases, in frame from base 1.

This clonotype was obtained from a middle-aged woman who had recovered from COVID-19. Sequencing was performed on peripheral blood. The chain is made from TRBV30 and TRBJ2-2; no D gene can be assigned with confidence. The nucleotide sequence is TGTGCCTGGAGTGTGAGTTGGACCGGGGAGCTGTTTTTT. Its protein product is CAWSVSWTGELFF.